The present T cell receptor (beta chain) was sequenced within a study of T-cell memory formation after mild COVID-19. This clonotype was counted only a few times. TCRdb used MiXCR to reprocess the 5' RACE reads, holding one entry per CDR3 protein. The table records tens of thousands of distinct CDR3 sequences, nearly 25% of them present only once. The CDR3 runs 15 residues. In germline, CDR1 is MNHEY, CDR2 SVGEGT. The V gene lost 6 bases and the J gene lost 2 bases, with 16 bases spanning the gap. Sample: PBMCs or a T cell subset sorted from them (not recorded which). The sequence was collected from a man between 18 and 35 years old who had mild COVID-19 (a few samples of this study predate the infection). Cell type and time point are not known. The J gene is TRBJ1-1, the V gene TRBV6-2 or TRBV6-3; D is uncertain. CDR3 DNA: TGTGCCAGCAGCGATAATCAGCCAAGCAACACTGAAGCTTTCTTT. Its protein product is CASSDNQPSNTEAFF.